What follows is one TCR beta chain and its context. The target antigen is unknown. All sequencing subjects had displayed CD8+CD57+ cell expansion on flow cytometry. Everyone among the patients had severe acquired aplastic anemia. Patients were untreated when blood was sampled. The data were taken from a study of CD8+CD57+ T cells in acquired aplastic anemia. Study results and limitations: Shared by patients and controls, 25 to 30 CD8+ CDR3s were abundant in patients.

The template used for profiling TCR beta VDJ and CDR3 was genomic DNA. TCRdb passed the reads through MiXCR, listing each CDR3 protein once. This table has some 170,000 distinct CDR3 sequences, roughly 43% appearing once. Germline assignment: CDR1 MGHDK and CDR2 SYGVNS. The CDR3 spans 18 residues. Trimming cost V 6 bases and J 5 bases; bases outside gene matches: 10. The chain is built from TRBV25-1 and TRBJ2-2, with 15 bases lining up with TRBD2. The source is a human donor with aplastic anemia. The material sequenced was sorted CD4+, CD8+, or CD8+CD57+ T cells (not recorded which) from PBMCs. The CDR3 coding sequence is TGTGCCAGCAGCCTCCGGACTAGCGGGGGGGCCGGGACCGGGGAGCTGTTTTTT. This codes for CASSLRTSGGAGTGELFF.